Listed below are T cell receptor beta chains from one sample, sequenced in a study of cytomegalovirus exposure and HLA in healthy donors. Here immunoSEQ multiplex PCR was the method, and the copy in TCRdb shows in-frame clones only, minus some. The sample shows 170,000 or so clones, over 75% of them seen only once. The sample comprised PBMCs. These receptor sequences come from a woman aged 45-65 years in good health and CMV-seropositive. Each CDR3 is given with its conserved first and last residue. D genes are given only for firm matches. Only part of the rows carry a size: once, few, many, or a class if the clone is expanded.

>NA|NA|TRBV7-2|TRBJ1-3
CASSPTRNTIYF
TGTGCCAGCAGCCCAACAAGAAACACCATATATTTT
>TRBD2|NA|TRBV9|TRBJ2-2
CASSPRGGYTGELFF
TGTGCCAGCAGCCCTCGCGGGGGGTACACCGGGGAGCTGTTTTTT
>NA|NA|TRBV7-7|TRBJ1-1
CASTPEAFF
TGTGCTAGCACCCCAGAAGCTTTCTTT
>NA|few|TRBV20-1|TRBJ2-5
CSASDSRTQYF
TGCAGTGCATCCGACAGCCGGACCCAGTACTTC
>NA|few|TRBV6-5|TRBJ1-4
CASTRSGGGGKLFF
TGTGCCAGCACTCGATCGGGGGGTGGAGGAAAACTGTTTTTT
>NA|NA|TRBV7-2|TRBJ2-7
CASSLVRQNPSYEQYF
TGTGCCAGCAGCTTAGTGCGACAGAACCCCTCCTACGAGCAGTACTTC
>TRBD2|NA|TRBV29-1|TRBJ2-5
CSVEDPWTSGGGQETQYF
TGCAGCGTTGAAGACCCTTGGACTAGCGGGGGGGGGCAAGAGACCCAGTACTTC
>TRBD1|NA|TRBV6-5|TRBJ2-5
CASSYGQGRYF
TGTGCCAGCAGTTATGGACAGGGGCGGTACTTC
>NA|NA|TRBV7-2|TRBJ2-7
CASSPMHEGYEQYF
TGTGCCAGCAGCCCCATGCACGAGGGCTACGAGCAGTACTTC
>NA|NA|TRBV18|TRBJ2-5
CASSPPGGGETQYF
TGTGCCAGCTCACCACCAGGGGGGGGAGAGACCCAGTACTTC
>TRBD2|NA|TRBV28|TRBJ2-7
CASTPGGGTSDLLFWFYRTYEQYF
TGTGCCAGCACCCCCGGGGGAGGGACTAGCGACTTACTATTTTGGTTCTATAGAACCTACGAGCAGTACTTC
>NA|once|TRBV7-9|TRBJ2-1
CASSLDTLYNEQFF
TGTGCCAGCAGCTTAGATACTCTCTACAATGAGCAGTTCTTC
>NA|NA|TRBV7-9|TRBJ1-1
CSSSLVPGRRLNTEAFF
TGTTCCAGCAGCTTAGTTCCCGGCCGCAGGCTGAACACTGAAGCTTTCTTT
>NA|once|TRBV18|TRBJ1-1
CASSSSENTEAFF
TGTGCCAGCTCATCCTCAGAGAACACTGAAGCTTTCTTT
>TRBD1|NA|TRBV19|TRBJ2-7
CASSSWTGRSYEQYF
TGTGCCAGTAGTAGTTGGACAGGGCGCTCCTACGAGCAGTACTTC
>TRBD2|NA|TRBV29-1|TRBJ2-3
CSVGGGTPSTDTQYF
TGCAGCGTTGGCGGGGGGACCCCTAGCACAGATACGCAGTATTTT
>TRBD1|few|TRBV9|TRBJ2-6
CASSPGQGTSGANVLTF
TGTGCCAGCAGCCCGGGACAGGGGACGTCTGGGGCCAACGTCCTGACTTTC
>NA|NA|TRBV5-6|TRBJ1-4
CASSLAGRGEKLFF
TGTGCCAGCAGCTTGGCCGGAAGGGGTGAAAAACTGTTTTTT
>TRBD1|NA|TRBV30|TRBJ1-5
CAWRIAGQGYQPQHF
TGTGCCTGGAGAATCGCGGGACAGGGGTACCAGCCCCAGCATTTT
>TRBD1|NA|TRBV7-2|TRBJ1-5
CASSVGQGLADQPQHF
TGTGCCAGCAGCGTGGGACAGGGGTTAGCGGACCAGCCCCAGCATTTT
>NA|NA|TRBV7-2|TRBJ1-1
CASSSVFEAFF
TGTGCCAGCAGCTCCGTTTTCGAAGCTTTCTTT
>TRBD1|NA|TRBV5-6|TRBJ2-7
CASSPPDRDSGEQYF
TGTGCCAGCAGCCCACCCGACAGGGATTCGGGGGAGCAGTACTTC
>TRBD2|few|TRBV7-2|TRBJ2-7
CASSPFLAGGQYEQYF
TGTGCCAGCAGCCCCTTCCTAGCGGGAGGGCAATACGAGCAGTACTTC
>TRBD1|NA|TRBV11-2|TRBJ2-7
CASSLYRGISYEQYF
TGTGCCAGCAGCCTGTACAGGGGGATCTCCTACGAGCAGTACTTC
>NA|NA|TRBV6-5|TRBJ1-5
CASSYSESQPQHF
TGTGCCAGCAGTTACTCTGAGAGTCAGCCCCAGCATTTT
>NA|NA|TRBV30|TRBJ2-7
CAWKLIAAHDSYEQYF
TGTGCCTGGAAGTTAATAGCGGCGCATGACTCCTACGAGCAGTACTTC
>TRBD1|once|TRBV15|TRBJ1-5
CATGRQGLEQPQHF
TGTGCCACCGGAAGACAGGGACTTGAACAGCCCCAGCATTTT
>NA|NA|TRBV7-6|TRBJ2-4
CASSLGPGQAKNIQYF
TGTGCCAGCAGCTTAGGACCTGGGCAGGCCAAAAACATTCAGTACTTC
>NA|few|TRBV19|TRBJ1-5
CASSPLFGSGAGSNQPQHF
TGTGCCAGTAGCCCTCTCTTTGGATCAGGGGCAGGGAGTAATCAGCCCCAGCATTTT
>NA|NA|TRBV2|TRBJ1-2
CASSELGAIDGYTF
TGTGCCAGCAGTGAGCTGGGGGCTATAGATGGCTACACCTTC
>TRBD2|once|TRBV10-3|TRBJ2-1
CAIKTSGGISYNEQFF
TGTGCCATCAAAACTAGCGGGGGGATCTCCTACAATGAGCAGTTCTTC
>NA|NA|TRBV7-2|TRBJ1-2
CASSLPSGGRYGYTF
TGTGCCAGCAGCTTACCCTCCGGGGGACGATATGGCTACACCTTC
>NA|few|TRBV6-1|TRBJ2-3
CASSANGAAITDTQYF
TGTGCCAGCAGTGCAAATGGGGCGGCTATCACAGATACGCAGTATTTT
>TRBD2|NA|TRBV5-1|TRBJ2-7
CASSPISGREQYF
TGCGCCAGCAGCCCCATTAGCGGGCGGGAGCAGTACTTC
>TRBD1|few|TRBV11-2|TRBJ2-3
CASSFTGGASDTQYF
TGTGCCAGCAGCTTCACAGGGGGCGCTTCAGATACGCAGTATTTT
>NA|NA|TRBV4-3|TRBJ1-5
CASSQDLSGSGPQHF
TGCGCCAGCAGCCAAGATCTCTCAGGGTCTGGGCCCCAGCATTTT
>NA|NA|TRBV11-1|TRBJ2-7
CASSRTDSSYEQYF
TGTGCCAGCAGCAGAACGGACAGCTCCTACGAGCAGTACTTC
>NA|NA|TRBV2|TRBJ1-4
CASNREKLFF
TGTGCCAGCAACAGGGAAAAACTGTTTTTT
>TRBD2|NA|TRBV11-2|TRBJ2-3
CASSLVGGGLSDTQYF
TGTGCCAGCAGCTTAGTTGGCGGGGGGTTGTCAGATACGCAGTATTTT
>TRBD1|NA|TRBV6-1|TRBJ1-5
CASNQGGATQPQHF
TGTGCCAGCAACCAAGGGGGCGCGACTCAGCCCCAGCATTTT
>TRBD1|NA|TRBV10-3|TRBJ2-2
CAISESTGGTGELFF
TGTGCCATCAGTGAGTCGACAGGGGGGACCGGGGAGCTGTTTTTT
>NA|few|TRBV15|TRBJ2-7
CATSGAYEQYF
TGTGCCACCTCAGGGGCCTACGAGCAGTACTTC
>TRBD2|NA|TRBV18|TRBJ2-3
CASSRSGLVTDTQYF
TGTGCCAGCTCACGCTCCGGACTAGTTACAGATACGCAGTATTTT
>NA|NA|TRBV28|TRBJ1-5
CASRYQYQPQHF
TGTGCCAGCAGATATCAGTATCAGCCCCAGCATTTT
>NA|NA|TRBV7-2|TRBJ2-3
CASRPPRGGTDTQYF
TGTGCCAGCAGGCCCCCTCGGGGAGGAACAGATACGCAGTATTTT